The entry that follows covers one TCR beta chain sequence. The sample is drawn from a study of blood T cell repertoires in COVID-19. Repertoires were generated with immunoSEQ multiplex PCR, while TCRdb's copy carries only in-frame clones and drops some. This repertoire shows a few hundred thousand clones, about 90% found once; its top ten account for about 1.7%. Germline values: CDR1 MDHEN, CDR2 SYDVKM. J gave up 8 bases and V 3 bases, and 13 bases lay outside the gene matches. This CDR3 has 16 amino acids. The chain employs TRBV28 and TRBJ2-1; 7 bases agree with TRBD1. Sequencing input: PBMCs or T cells enriched from blood (not recorded which). This receptor was identified in a woman in her twenties or thirties who had recovered from COVID-19. CDR3 DNA sequence: TGTGCCAGCAGTTTTAACCTGCACAGGGGTGTCGATGAGCAGTTCTTC. This translates into CASSFNLHRGVDEQFF.